These 9 T cell receptor beta chains came from one sample sequenced in a study of control samples from healthy donors and cancer patients. The data were produced by immunoSEQ multiplex PCR, yet TCRdb's version contains in-frame clones alone and is incomplete. This table has about 170,000 clones, about 90% appearing once. Material: blood. The source of these receptors is a man younger than 40 in good health.

This rearrangement joins TRBV5-1 to TRBJ2-1; D not certain. The CDR3 spans 15 residues. With 0 bases removed from V and 7 bases from J, the gap between germline ends came to 14 bases. The germline CDR1 and CDR2 sequences are SGHRS and YFSETQ. CDR3 bases: TGCGCCAGCAGCTTGGTGGGCTCGGACCGAAATGAGCAGTTCTTC. This translates into CASSLVGSDRNEQFF. Full variable domain (remainder filled in from reference TRBV5-1 and TRBJ2-1): KAGVTQTPRYLIKTRGQQVTLSCSPISGHRSVSWYQQTPGQGLQFLFEYFSETQRNKGNFPGRFSGRQFSNSRSEMNVSTLELGDSALYLCASSLVGSDRNEQFFGPGTRLTVL.

The chain employs TRBV9 and TRBJ2-1; D might be TRBD2 (5 bases). Germline loops: CDR1 SGDLS, CDR2 YYNGEE. V was trimmed by 1 base and J by 6 bases, leaving 11 bases between them. The CDR3 totals 14 residues. CDR3 DNA sequence: TGTGCCAGCAGCGTATTAGCGATGACCAATGAGCAGTTCTTC. Translated: CASSVLAMTNEQFF.

V gene TRBV10-3 combines with J gene TRBJ1-1, with D unresolved. Germline-derived CDR1 and CDR2 are ENHRY and SYGVKD. Trimming took 5 bases from V and 6 from J, leaving 10 bases between them. CDR3 size: 12 residues. The CDR3 DNA is TGTGCCATCAGTTCTACAGTCTCTGAAGCTTTCTTT. It is translated as CAISSTVSEAFF.

The chain has TRBV27 and TRBJ2-7, with TRBD2 matching 7 bases. V lost 11 bases and J lost 5; bases outside the gene matches: 12. Germline loops: CDR1 MNHEY, CDR2 SMNVEV (reference sequence). This CDR3 has 13 residues. The CDR3 DNA reads as TGTGCCTCGTCAGAGGGACTACTCCACGAGCAGTACTTC. Residues: CASSEGLLHEQYF.

V gene TRBV7-9 combines with J gene TRBJ2-5; D is possibly TRBD2 (6 bases). The V gene lost 0 bases and the J gene lost 3 bases, with 11 bases spanning the gap. The germline CDR1 and CDR2 sequences are SEHNR and FQNEAQ (reference sequence). The CDR3 covers 15 residues. CDR3 sequence (DNA): TGTGCCAGCAGCTTAGCTTCGGCGGGGAAAGAGACCCAGTACTTC. Amino acids: CASSLASAGKETQYF.

CDR3 sequence: CASSLNPLSYEQYF. The CDR3 DNA is TGTGCCAGCTCACTTAATCCTCTTTCCTACGAGCAGTACTTC. The chain uses TRBV18 and TRBJ2-7; the D is unclear. This CDR3 has 14 amino acids. CDR1 is KGHSH and CDR2 is LQKENI in the germline V gene. Trimming left V 4 bases short and J 1 base short, with 11 bases between. Together with reference TRBV18 and TRBJ2-7, the CDR3 gives the full variable domain: NAGVMQNPRHLVRRRGQEARLRCSPMKGHSHVYWYRQLPEEGLKFMVYLQKENIIDESGMPKERFSAEFPKEGPSILRIQQVVRGDSAAYFCASSLNPLSYEQYFGPGTRLTVT.

The chain is built from TRBV5-1 and TRBJ2-1; D is unresolved. The ends were cut back, 1 base at V and 1 base at J, with 6 bases in the middle. Germline V CDR1 and CDR2: SGHRS, YFSETQ. The CDR3 length is 14 residues. The CDR3 nucleotides read TGCGCCAGCAGCTTGAAACTTTCCTACAATGAGCAGTTCTTC. As protein: CASSLKLSYNEQFF.

As DNA, the CDR3 is TGTGCCAGCAGTCAACCAGGGACGGACGGGGAGCTGTTTTTT. Its protein is CASSQPGTDGELFF. The J gene is TRBJ2-2, the V gene TRBV2; the D call may be TRBD1 or TRBD2 (5 bases each). Per the germline V gene, CDR1 is SNHLY and CDR2 is FYNNEI. This CDR3 region has 14 residues. V was pared by 5 bases and J by 7 bases, with 14 bases between.

This clone has only one observation. The rearrangement joins TRBV27 to TRBJ2-3, with 7 bases that match TRBD1. The germline V gene has CDR1 MNHEY and CDR2 SMNVEV (reference sequence). This CDR3 contains 15 residues. After removal of 4 bases from V and 4 bases from J, the junction contained 8 bases not matched to a gene. CDR3 DNA: TGTGCCAGCAGTTCCCGACAGGGCATTTCAGATACGCAGTATTTT. Translated, it gives CASSSRQGISDTQYF.